These 20 T cell receptor beta chains were all obtained from the same sample, sequenced in a study of cytomegalovirus exposure and HLA in healthy donors. Data came from immunoSEQ multiplex PCR; TCRdb stores just in-frame clones and leaves some out. The table shows 200,000 or so clones, with around 87% occurring only once. The sample consisted of PBMCs. The origin of the receptors is a woman between 18 and 30 years old in good health and CMV-seropositive.

The chain employs TRBV9 and TRBJ2-1; TRBD2 matches 7 bases. After removal of 0 bases from V and 9 bases from J, the junction contained 9 bases not matched to a gene. The CDR3 totals 15 residues. Germline CDR1 and CDR2: SGDLS and YYNGEE. CDR3 region: CASSVGGGSTLEQFF. In DNA form, the CDR3 reads TGTGCCAGCAGCGTAGGTGGCGGGAGCACCCTTGAGCAGTTCTTC.

The chain employs TRBV5-1 and TRBJ2-1; 8 positions match TRBD1. V dropped 3 bases and J dropped 5; count of bases not matched to a gene: 7. The CDR3 spans 15 residues. The germline V gene has CDR1 SGHRS and CDR2 YFSETQ. The CDR3 DNA is TGCGCCAGCAGCTCGAGGACAGGGTTCGACAATGAGCAGTTCTTC. It yields the protein CASSSRTGFDNEQFF.

The rearrangement uses TRBV5-1 and TRBJ2-2; D ambiguous. Germline CDR1 and CDR2: SGHRS and YFSETQ. The CDR3 runs 16 residues. Trimming removed 0 bases from V and 2 bases from J, with 11 bases in between. This CDR3 is CASSLGLVSNTGELFF. Written as DNA, the CDR3 is TGCGCCAGCAGCTTGGGGCTGGTTTCAAACACCGGGGAGCTGTTTTTT.

The J gene is TRBJ1-2, the V gene TRBV5-5; 10 bases agree with TRBD1. Germline CDR1 and CDR2: SGHKS and YYEKEE (reference sequence). This CDR3 has 15 amino acids. The V and J ends lost 3 bases and 8 bases, in that order; junction bases with no gene match: 10. The CDR3 DNA reads as TGTGCCAGCAGCTCCTCTCCGGGACAGGGGAACGGCTACACCTTC. Protein: CASSSSPGQGNGYTF. The variable domain in full, with the rest retrieved from reference TRBV5-5 and TRBJ1-2, is DAGVTQSPTHLIKTRGQQVTLRCSPISGHKSVSWYQQVLGQGPQFIFQYYEKEERGRGNFPDRFSARQFPNYSSELNVNALLLGDSALYLCASSSSPGQGNGYTFGSGTRLTVV.

This chain uses TRBV27 with TRBJ1-1; 7 bases align to TRBD1. The CDR3 length is 12 residues. The V segment lost 11 bases and the J segment 5 bases; nucleotides outside the gene matches: 8. Germline V gene data show CDR1 as MNHEY and CDR2 as SMNVEV (reference sequence). The CDR3 protein is CASQGVGTEAFF. CDR3 DNA sequence: TGTGCCTCCCAGGGGGTTGGTACTGAAGCTTTCTTT.

The rearrangement joins TRBV9 to TRBJ2-7; TRBD2 might be the D (6 bases). V gave up 0 bases and J gave up 5 bases, with 9 bases separating them. This CDR3 spans 13 amino acids. The germline V gene encodes CDR1 SGDLS and CDR2 YYNGEE. CDR3 protein: CASSVGEVHEQYF. CDR3 bases: TGTGCCAGCAGCGTAGGGGAGGTCCACGAGCAGTACTTC.

The gene calls are TRBV6-5 and TRBJ2-2, with 11 bases that match TRBD2. The CDR3 extends over 13 amino acids. CDR1 MNHEY and CDR2 SVGAGI come from the germline V gene. Trimming removed 10 bases from V and 6 bases from J; junction bases left unmatched: 4. The chain's CDR3 is CATLSGRAGELFF. CDR3 sequence (DNA): TGTGCCACTCTTAGCGGGAGGGCCGGGGAGCTGTTTTTT.

The rearrangement uses TRBV7-2 and TRBJ2-5; no clear D gene. Germline CDR1 is SGHTA and CDR2 is FQGNSA. The CDR3 runs to 12 residues. Trimming stripped 2 bases from V and 5 bases from J, with 6 bases between. The chain's CDR3 is CASSLYGETQYF. As DNA, the CDR3 is TGTGCCAGCAGCTTATACGGTGAGACCCAGTACTTC.

This clone was seen once. The chain is built from TRBV5-6 and TRBJ2-7, with a possible D match to TRBD2 (6 bases). The CDR3 spans 14 residues. V dropped 4 bases and J dropped 5 bases, with 16 bases sitting between them. Germline CDR1 is SGHDT and CDR2 is YYEEEE. The CDR3 loop is CASSEGLVRHEQYF. The CDR3 DNA reads TGTGCCAGCAGCGAGGGACTCGTGAGGCACGAGCAGTACTTC. Full variable domain (outside the CDR3, taken from reference TRBV5-6 and TRBJ2-7): DAGVTQSPTHLIKTRGQQVTLRCSPKSGHDTVSWYQQALGQGPQFIFQYYEEEERQRGNFPDRFSGHQFPNYSSELNVNALLLGDSALYLCASSEGLVRHEQYFGPGTRLTVT.

The V gene is TRBV29-1, the J gene TRBJ1-1; D possibly corresponds to TRBD1 (5 bases). V was shortened by 7 bases and J by 6 bases, with 18 bases between the two germline ends. The CDR3 runs to 13 residues. Germline CDR1 SQVTM, CDR2 ANQGSEA. The DNA of the CDR3 is TGCAGCGGGGGTCCTCCACGGGGGGCTGAAGCTTTCTTT. This sequence encodes CSGGPPRGAEAFF.

Only a few counts were recorded for this clone. The chain joins TRBV6-1 to TRBJ2-1, with D unresolved. In germline, CDR1 is MNHNS, CDR2 SASEGT. V was trimmed by 6 bases and J by 2 bases, leaving 5 bases between them. The CDR3 has 12 amino acids. The CDR3 coding sequence is TGTGCCAGCAGGGGCACCTACAATGAGCAGTTCTTC. This codes for CASRGTYNEQFF.

V and J are TRBV29-1 and TRBJ2-7, with a tentative D call TRBD1 (5 bases). The CDR3 length is 14 residues. Deletions cut 4 bases from V and 0 bases from J, with 13 bases between. CDR1 SQVTM and CDR2 ANQGSEA come from the germline V gene. The CDR3 sequence: CSVARQTSSYEQYF. CDR3 in DNA: TGCAGCGTTGCCCGACAGACAAGCTCCTACGAGCAGTACTTC.

This sequence joins TRBV2 and TRBJ1-2; no clear D. The CDR3 totals 13 residues. With 11 bases removed from V and 4 bases from J, the gap between germline ends came to 17 bases. CDR1 and CDR2 from the germline V gene are SNHLY and FYNNEI. The CDR3 bases are TGTGCCCGACACTTAATGGTCGGCTATGGCTACACCTTC. Translation gives CARHLMVGYGYTF.

This chain links TRBV20-1 with TRBJ1-2; D remains ambiguous. The germline V gene has CDR1 DFQATT and CDR2 SNEGSKA (reference sequence). This CDR3 region has 11 residues. Trimming stripped 6 bases from V and 4 bases from J, with 9 bases between. CDR3 in amino acids: CSARRSYGYTF. In DNA form, the CDR3 reads TGCAGTGCCAGGAGGAGCTATGGCTACACCTTC.

The chain combines TRBV15 with TRBJ1-3; TRBD1 matches 9 bases. This CDR3 comprises 15 residues. Germline loops: CDR1 LNHNV, CDR2 YYDKDF (reference sequence). With V trimmed by 7 bases and J by 3 bases, 7 bases remained unmatched. The CDR3 nucleotides read TGTGCCACCACCAAGGACAGGGGATATGGAAACACCATATATTTT. Its translation: CATTKDRGYGNTIYF.

The chain joins TRBV4-1 to TRBJ2-1; a weak D match, TRBD2 (7 bases). Germline CDR1 MGHRA, CDR2 YSYEKL. CDR3 length: 16 amino acids. V was pared by 2 bases and J by 9 bases, with 20 bases between. The chain's CDR3 is CASSQRGGQIIGEQFF. CDR3 nucleotide sequence: TGCGCCAGCAGCCAACGCGGGGGCCAGATAATAGGTGAGCAGTTCTTC.

This chain joins TRBV29-1 and TRBJ2-6, with a weak D call TRBD2 (5 bases). With 8 bases removed from V and 9 bases from J, the gap between germline ends came to 29 bases. Per germline, CDR1 SQVTM and CDR2 ANQGSEA. The CDR3 length is 17 residues. The DNA for the CDR3 is TGCAGCCGATTCCCAGAGGGCCTCAATTCTTACGGCAACGTCCTGACTTTC. Protein: CSRFPEGLNSYGNVLTF.

The V and J genes are TRBV7-3 and TRBJ2-2, with D perhaps matching TRBD2 (7 bases). CDR3 size: 16 residues. The ends were cut back, 5 bases at V and 7 bases at J, with 20 bases in the middle. Germline V lookup: CDR1 SGHTA, CDR2 FQGTGA. The CDR3 DNA reads as TGTGCCAGCAGCCCGGTCTGGGGGGGCTTTGGCGGGGAGCTGTTTTTT. Its translation: CASSPVWGGFGGELFF.

The genes are TRBV6-1 and TRBJ2-3, with D possibly being TRBD2 (7 bases). Germline assignment: CDR1 MNHNS and CDR2 SASEGT. The CDR3 totals 17 residues. The V end was cut by 2 bases, the J end by 2 bases, with 17 bases between. The CDR3 region has the DNA TGTGCCAGCAGTGAATGGGGCGGGGGCTTATTCACAGATACGCAGTATTTT. Protein: CASSEWGGGLFTDTQYF.

This clone has more than one count but fewer than ten. J is TRBJ1-5 and V is TRBV19; 11 bases fit TRBD1. V shed 4 bases, J shed 6 bases, and the junction held 5 bases outside the gene matches. The length of the CDR3 is 15 residues. CDR1 and CDR2 from the germline V gene are LNHDA and SQIVND (reference sequence). CDR3 residues: CASSTGQGAFQPQHF. The CDR3 DNA sequence: TGTGCCAGTAGTACCGGACAGGGGGCCTTTCAGCCCCAGCATTTT.